This T cell receptor beta chain emerged from a study of blood T cell repertoires in COVID-19. Study background: Collection of acute and convalescent COVID-19 samples took place in the United States, Italy and Spain. PBMCs, B-cell-depleted T cells, or T cells provided the cDNA or gDNA that made up the material.

Deletions cut 3 bases from V and 1 base from J, with 12 bases between. CDR3 size: 15 residues. Germline CDR1 and CDR2: MGHDK and SYGVNS. The Seattle patients joined while their infection was active and were tracked longitudinally afterward. In the study's own analysis: Reference gene primer amplification gave estimated nucleated cell counts. Only in-frame clones appear in the TCRdb table, and some are missing; sequencing was by immunoSEQ multiplex PCR. Clone size and the V and J calls come from that table; the DNA yielded D and trimming. The sample includes approximately 300,000 clones, around 90% of them seen just once.

The chain uses TRBV25-1 and TRBJ1-1; maybe TRBD1 (6 bases). The receptor was derived from a woman in her twenties or thirties with COVID-19, enrolled during active disease. The sample consisted of peripheral blood. The DNA of the CDR3 is TGTGCCAGCAGTGACGGAACGACAGGGAACACTGAAGCTTTCTTT. Translation: CASSDGTTGNTEAFF.